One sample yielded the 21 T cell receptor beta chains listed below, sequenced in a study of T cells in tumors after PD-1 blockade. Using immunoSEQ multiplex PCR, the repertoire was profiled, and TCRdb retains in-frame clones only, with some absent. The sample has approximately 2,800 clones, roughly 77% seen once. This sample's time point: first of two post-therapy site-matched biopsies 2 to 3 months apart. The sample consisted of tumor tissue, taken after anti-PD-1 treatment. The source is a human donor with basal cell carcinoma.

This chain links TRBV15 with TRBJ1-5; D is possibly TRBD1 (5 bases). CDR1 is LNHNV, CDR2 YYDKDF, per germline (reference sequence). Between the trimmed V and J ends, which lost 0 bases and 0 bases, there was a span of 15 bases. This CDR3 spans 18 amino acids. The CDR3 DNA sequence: TGTGCCACCAGCAGAGATTTAGGGGCATCCAATAGCAATCAGCCCCAGCATTTT. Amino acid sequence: CATSRDLGASNSNQPQHF.

The CDR3 DNA reads TGTGCCAGCAGGGCCGGGACTGGTAAGGGCACAGATACGCAGTATTTT. Translation gives CASRAGTGKGTDTQYF. The rearrangement joins TRBV2 to TRBJ2-3; weak D call: TRBD2 (6 bases). Looked up from germline, CDR1 is SNHLY and CDR2 is FYNNEI. The CDR3 consists of 16 residues. V shed 6 bases and J shed 1 base, with 17 bases lying between them.

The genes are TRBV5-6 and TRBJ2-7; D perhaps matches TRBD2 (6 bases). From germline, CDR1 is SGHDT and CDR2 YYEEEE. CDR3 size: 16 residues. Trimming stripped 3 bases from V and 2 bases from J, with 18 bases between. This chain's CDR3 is CASSSATGLLTYEQYF. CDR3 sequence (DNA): TGTGCCAGCAGCTCGGCCACGGGACTTCTAACCTACGAGCAGTACTTC.

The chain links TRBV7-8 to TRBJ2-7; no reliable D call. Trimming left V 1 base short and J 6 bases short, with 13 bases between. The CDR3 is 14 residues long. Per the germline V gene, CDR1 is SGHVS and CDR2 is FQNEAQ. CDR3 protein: CASSLEGLRTEQYF. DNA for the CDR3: TGTGCCAGCAGCTTAGAAGGGCTTAGGACCGAGCAGTACTTC. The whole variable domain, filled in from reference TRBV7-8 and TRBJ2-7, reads GAGVSQSPRYKVAKRGQDVALRCDPISGHVSLFWYQQALGQGPEFLTYFQNEAQLDKSGLPSDRFFAERPEGSVSTLKIQRTQQEDSAVYLCASSLEGLRTEQYFGPGTRLTVT.

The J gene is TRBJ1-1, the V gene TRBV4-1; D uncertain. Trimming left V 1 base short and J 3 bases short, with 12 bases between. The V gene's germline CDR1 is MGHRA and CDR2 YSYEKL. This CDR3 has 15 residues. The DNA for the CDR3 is TGCGCCAGCAGCCAAGGGCCCGCCCGGGACACTGAAGCTTTCTTT. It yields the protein CASSQGPARDTEAFF.

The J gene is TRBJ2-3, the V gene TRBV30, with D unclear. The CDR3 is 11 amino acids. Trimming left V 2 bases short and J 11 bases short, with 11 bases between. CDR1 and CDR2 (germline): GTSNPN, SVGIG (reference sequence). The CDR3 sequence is CAWSNRQLQYF. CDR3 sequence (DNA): TGTGCCTGGAGTAATCGGCAATTGCAGTATTTT.

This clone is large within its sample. The CDR3 DNA reads TGCGCCAGCAGCCAAGAGGAAAGTGTAGGCAATCAGCCCCAGCATTTT. Its translation is CASSQEESVGNQPQHF. The chain is built from TRBV4-1 and TRBJ1-5; D unclear. The V and J ends lost 0 bases and 2 bases respectively, with 11 bases between them. Germline CDR1 and CDR2: MGHRA and YSYEKL. This CDR3 region has 16 residues.

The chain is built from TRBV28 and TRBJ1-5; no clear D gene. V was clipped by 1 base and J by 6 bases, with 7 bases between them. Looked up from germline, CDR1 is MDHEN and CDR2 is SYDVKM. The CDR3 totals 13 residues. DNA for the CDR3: TGTGCCAGCAGTTTATTATCAGGTCAGCCCCAGCATTTT. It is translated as CASSLLSGQPQHF.

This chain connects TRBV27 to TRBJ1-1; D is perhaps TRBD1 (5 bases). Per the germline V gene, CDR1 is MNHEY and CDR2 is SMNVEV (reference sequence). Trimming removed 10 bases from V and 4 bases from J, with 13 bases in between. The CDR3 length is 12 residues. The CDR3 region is CATKTGGTEAFF. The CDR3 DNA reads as TGTGCCACCAAAACAGGAGGCACTGAAGCTTTCTTT.

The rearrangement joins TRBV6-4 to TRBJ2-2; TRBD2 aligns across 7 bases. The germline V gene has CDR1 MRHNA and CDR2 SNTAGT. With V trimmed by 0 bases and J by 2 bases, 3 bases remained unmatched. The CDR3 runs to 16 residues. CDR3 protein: CASSDSGGINTGELFF. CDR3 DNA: TGTGCCAGCAGTGACTCGGGGGGGATCAACACCGGGGAGCTGTTTTTT.

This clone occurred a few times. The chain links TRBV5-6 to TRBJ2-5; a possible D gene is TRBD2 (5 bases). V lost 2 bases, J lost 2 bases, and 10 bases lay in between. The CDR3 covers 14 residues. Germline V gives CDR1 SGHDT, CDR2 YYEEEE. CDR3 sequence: CASSFAGVQETQYF. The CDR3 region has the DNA TGTGCCAGCAGCTTTGCCGGGGTTCAAGAGACCCAGTACTTC.

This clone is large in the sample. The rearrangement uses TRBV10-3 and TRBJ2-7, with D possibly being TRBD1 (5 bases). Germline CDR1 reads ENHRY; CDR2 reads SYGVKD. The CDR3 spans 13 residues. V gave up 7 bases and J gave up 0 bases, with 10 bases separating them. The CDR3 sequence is CAITPDISYEQYF. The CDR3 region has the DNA TGTGCCATCACCCCGGACATCTCCTACGAGCAGTACTTC.

DNA of the CDR3: TGTGCCAGCAGCGACAATCAGGGGGCTCGGTATAATTCACCCCTCCACTTT. Amino acids: CASSDNQGARYNSPLHF. The J gene is TRBJ1-6, the V gene TRBV5-4; 8 bases are shared with TRBD1. V was pared by 4 bases and J by 4 bases, with 10 bases of the junction left unmatched. The CDR3 length is 17 residues. The V gene's germline CDR1 is SGHNT and CDR2 YYREEE (reference sequence).

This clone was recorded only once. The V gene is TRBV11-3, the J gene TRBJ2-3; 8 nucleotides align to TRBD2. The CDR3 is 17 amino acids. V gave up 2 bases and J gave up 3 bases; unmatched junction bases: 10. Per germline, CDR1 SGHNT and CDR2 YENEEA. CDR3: CASSLRGGPILTDTQYF. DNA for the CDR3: TGTGCCAGCAGCTTACGGGGGGGGCCTATTCTTACAGATACGCAGTATTTT.

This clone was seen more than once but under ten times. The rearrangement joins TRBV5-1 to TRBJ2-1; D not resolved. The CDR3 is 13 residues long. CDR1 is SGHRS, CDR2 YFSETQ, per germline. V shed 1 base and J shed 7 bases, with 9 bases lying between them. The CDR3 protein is CASSLFQRNEQFF. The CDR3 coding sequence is TGCGCCAGCAGCTTGTTTCAGCGAAATGAGCAGTTCTTC.

The CDR3: CATSEGGQGRLTYEQYF. CDR3 DNA: TGTGCCACCAGTGAGGGCGGACAGGGGCGTTTAACCTACGAGCAGTACTTC. The chain recombines TRBV24-1 with TRBJ2-7; TRBD1 agrees at 9 bases. CDR3 length: 17 amino acids. CDR1 is KGHDR, CDR2 SFDVKD, per germline. J lost 2 bases, V lost 4 bases, and 11 bases had no gene match.

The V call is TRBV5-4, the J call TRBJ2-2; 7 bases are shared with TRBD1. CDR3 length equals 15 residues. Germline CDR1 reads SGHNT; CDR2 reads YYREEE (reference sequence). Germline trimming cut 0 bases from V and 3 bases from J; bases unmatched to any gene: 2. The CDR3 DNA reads TGTGCCAGCAGCTTGGAGACAGGGTACACCGGGGAGCTGTTTTTT. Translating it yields CASSLETGYTGELFF.

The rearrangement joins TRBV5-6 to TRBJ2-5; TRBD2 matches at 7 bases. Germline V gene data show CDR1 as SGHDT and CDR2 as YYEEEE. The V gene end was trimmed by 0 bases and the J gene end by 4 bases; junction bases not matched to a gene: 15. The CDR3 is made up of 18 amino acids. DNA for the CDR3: TGTGCCAGCAGCTTGGCCGAGCCAACGGGGGGTAGGAGAGAGACCCAGTACTTC. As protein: CASSLAEPTGGRRETQYF. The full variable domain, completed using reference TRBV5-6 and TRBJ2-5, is DAGVTQSPTHLIKTRGQQVTLRCSPKSGHDTVSWYQQALGQGPQFIFQYYEEEERQRGNFPDRFSGHQFPNYSSELNVNALLLGDSALYLCASSLAEPTGGRRETQYFGPGTRLLVL.

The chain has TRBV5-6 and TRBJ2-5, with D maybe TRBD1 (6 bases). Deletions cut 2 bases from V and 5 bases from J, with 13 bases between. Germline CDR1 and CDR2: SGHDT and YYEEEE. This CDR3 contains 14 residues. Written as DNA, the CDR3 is TGTGCCAGCAGCTTAGACAGGTTGGGGGAGACCCAGTACTTC. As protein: CASSLDRLGETQYF.

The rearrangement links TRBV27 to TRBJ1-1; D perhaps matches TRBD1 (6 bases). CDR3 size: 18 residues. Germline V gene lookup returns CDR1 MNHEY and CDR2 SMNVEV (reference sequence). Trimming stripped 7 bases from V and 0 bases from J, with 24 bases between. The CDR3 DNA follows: TGTGCCAGCATTCCCCGAGGGGGGCGACGATTGATGAACACTGAAGCTTTCTTT. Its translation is CASIPRGGRRLMNTEAFF.

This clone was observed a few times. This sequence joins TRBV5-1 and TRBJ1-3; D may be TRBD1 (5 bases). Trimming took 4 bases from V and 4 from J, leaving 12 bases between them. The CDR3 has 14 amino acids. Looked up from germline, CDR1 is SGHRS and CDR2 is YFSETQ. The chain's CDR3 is CASSPGLVGNTIYF. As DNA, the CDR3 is TGCGCCAGCAGCCCGGGACTCGTGGGAAACACCATATATTTT.